This T cell receptor (beta chain) is drawn from a study of long-term antiretroviral therapy in people with HIV. Survey-level immunoSEQ v3.0 assays were run. Repertoires were generated with immunoSEQ multiplex PCR, while TCRdb's copy carries only in-frame clones and drops some. The repertoire has 25,000 to 30,000 clones, approximately 93% of them found once; the top ten carry around 4.2%. The origin of this receptor is a man aged 18 to 30 with HIV. The starting material was unsorted PBMCs, obtained 3.1 years after starting antiretroviral therapy.

The CDR3 reads CASSVAGGGNTIYF. DNA of the CDR3: TGTGCCAGCAGCGTAGCGGGTGGCGGAAACACCATATATTTT. The chain couples TRBV9 to TRBJ1-3; no clear D. CDR1 SGDLS and CDR2 YYNGEE come from the germline V gene. The V end lost 0 bases, the J end lost 4 bases, and 8 bases lay between the germline ends. The CDR3 has 14 amino acids.